This entry describes one T cell receptor (beta chain). Using immunoSEQ multiplex PCR, the repertoire was profiled, and TCRdb retains in-frame clones only, with some absent. The data show about 250,000 clones, just under 85% seen once. The V and J ends lost 5 bases and 4 bases respectively, with 18 bases between them. Germline V gives CDR1 SEHNR, CDR2 FQNEAQ (reference sequence). The CDR3 consists of 15 residues. The data stem from a study of blood T cell repertoires in COVID-19. This receptor was identified in a man aged 80 or over with acute or convalescent COVID-19. The source material was peripheral blood. The chain couples TRBV7-9 to TRBJ2-7; perhaps TRBD2 as D (5 bases). For the CDR3, the DNA is TGTGCCAGCAGCGCCTCCCGGGAACGGATTTACGAGCAGTACTTC. It translates to CASSASRERIYEQYF.